Below are 10 T cell receptor beta chains sequenced from a single sample in a study of T cells after yellow fever vaccination. One entry per CDR3 protein, called by TCRdb with MiXCR from the 5' RACE reads. The repertoire includes 68,000 or so distinct CDR3 sequences, about 7% of them detected once, and around 37% sits in the top ten. Here the sequenced sample was CD8+ T cells sorted from PBMCs, taken more than 40 days after the first yellow fever vaccination. These receptors were collected from a man younger than 35 who received the YFV17D yellow fever vaccine.

Comment on this clonotype: A much larger clone is a single base away; this may be a read error. This chain uses TRBV7-8 with TRBJ2-3; the D gene is possibly TRBD2 (6 bases). Germline V lookup: CDR1 SGHVS, CDR2 FQNEAQ. V dropped 1 base and J dropped 3 bases, with 14 bases sitting between them. The CDR3 has 16 amino acids. CDR3 bases: TGTGCCAGCAGCTTAGGGGTGGGTAGCGGAACAGATACGCAGTATTTT. Encoded protein: CASSLGVGSGTDTQYF. Filled out from reference TRBV7-8 and TRBJ2-3, the complete variable domain reads GAGVSQSPRYKVAKRGQDVALRCDPISGHVSLFWYQQALGQGPEFLTYFQNEAQLDKSGLPSDRFFAERPEGSVSTLKIQRTQQEDSAVYLCASSLGVGSGTDTQYFGPGTRLTVL.

This clonotype was seen ten or more times. J is TRBJ2-7 and V is TRBV2; a weak D match, TRBD1 (6 bases). Per germline, CDR1 SNHLY and CDR2 FYNNEI. The CDR3 is 14 amino acids. The V gene lost 7 bases and the J gene lost 3 bases, with 16 bases spanning the gap. The CDR3 sequence: CASKDGTSVYEQYV. CDR3 coding DNA: TGTGCCAGCAAAGACGGGACATCGGTCTACGAGCAGTACGTC.

This clonotype was counted many times. Here the CDR3 reads CSVVPPGAGETQYF. CDR3 bases: TGCAGCGTTGTTCCGCCGGGGGCCGGGGAGACCCAGTACTTC. The chain has TRBV29-1 and TRBJ2-5, with D perhaps matching TRBD1 or TRBD2 (6 bases each). V lost 4 bases and J 5 bases, leaving 17 bases between the germline ends. From germline, CDR1 is SQVTM and CDR2 ANQGSEA. CDR3 length equals 14 residues.

This clonotype showed up many times. This rearrangement joins TRBV6-2 or TRBV6-3 to TRBJ1-1, with D hard to call. Trimming pared 7 bases from V and 1 base from J, leaving 13 bases between. The CDR3 totals 14 residues. CDR1 and CDR2 from the germline V gene are MNHEY and SVGEGT. Here the CDR3 DNA reads TGTGCCAGCACTCCTAAAGGGCCGAACACTGAAGCTTTCTTT. It codes for CASTPKGPNTEAFF.

This clonotype was counted a few times. The chain is built from TRBV7-9 and TRBJ2-1; TRBD1 aligns across 8 bases. Germline V gene sequence: CDR1 SEHNR, CDR2 FQNEAQ (reference sequence). This CDR3 comprises 15 residues. The trim removed 4 bases at V and 2 bases at J, leaving 4 bases unmatched. The CDR3 DNA is TGTGCCAGCAGCTCAGGGGGCTCCCCCTACAATGAGCAGTTCTTC. Its translation is CASSSGGSPYNEQFF.

This clonotype was counted ten times or more. The V call is TRBV27, the J call TRBJ2-1; D ambiguous. Germline V CDR1 and CDR2: MNHEY, SMNVEV (reference sequence). Trimming removed 5 bases from V and 0 bases from J, with 11 bases in between. This CDR3 is built from 15 residues. The CDR3 coding sequence is TGTGCCAGCAGTCCCCCATGGAGCTCCTACAATGAGCAGTTCTTC. Protein: CASSPPWSSYNEQFF.

This clonotype was observed a few times. The chain combines TRBV7-2 with TRBJ1-6; TRBD1 aligns across 8 bases. V gave up 5 bases and J gave up 10 bases; unmatched junction bases: 16. Germline loops: CDR1 SGHTA, CDR2 FQGNSA. The CDR3 contains 17 residues. CDR3 coding DNA: TGTGCCAGCAGCACTAGGACAGGGAATTCCCCTGGGTCACCCCTCCACTTT. This encodes CASSTRTGNSPGSPLHF.

This clonotype was seen ten or more times. The chain joins TRBV11-3 to TRBJ2-1; D is possibly TRBD1 or TRBD2 (5 bases each). Germline V gives CDR1 SGHNT, CDR2 YENEEA. V lost 0 bases and J lost 6, with 12 bases in between. This CDR3 is built from 15 residues. DNA of the CDR3: TGTGCCAGCAGCTTAGATCGAAACGGGGCCAATGAGCAGTTCTTC. Amino acid sequence: CASSLDRNGANEQFF.

The genes are TRBV5-4 and TRBJ1-4; the D gene is possibly TRBD1 (6 bases). Trimming shortened V by 4 bases and J by 3 bases, and 13 bases separated the two germline ends. The CDR3 is 15 amino acids. Germline lookup yields CDR1 SGHNT and CDR2 YYREEE (reference sequence). The CDR3: CASSDYRASNEKLFF. DNA of the CDR3: TGTGCCAGCAGCGACTACAGGGCTTCTAATGAAAAACTGTTTTTT.

This clonotype was seen more than once but under ten times. V is TRBV10-3 and J is TRBJ2-2, with 9 bases fitting TRBD1. J gave up 9 bases and V 6 bases, and 17 bases lay outside the gene matches. The V gene's germline CDR1 is ENHRY and CDR2 SYGVKD. The CDR3 has 17 residues. The DNA of the CDR3 is TGTGCCATCAGAACAAAACCGGGACAGGGAGAGGTTTGGGAGCTGTTTTTT. Protein product: CAIRTKPGQGEVWELFF.